A single sample is the source of the 25 T cell receptor beta chains below, sequenced in a study of cytomegalovirus exposure and HLA in healthy donors. The PCR used 60 Vbeta and 13 Jbeta primers. The protocol was immunoSEQ multiplex PCR, while the TCRdb copy is restricted to in-frame clones and leaves out a portion. This sample has 90,000 to 140,000 clones; roughly 13% occur once, and the top ten carry around 16%. Sequencing input: PBMCs. These receptors were taken from a man between 40 and 49 years old in good health and CMV-seropositive.

This clone was seen a few times. The chain carries TRBV19 and TRBJ2-1, with 8 positions matching TRBD2. The CDR3 consists of 15 residues. The germline gives CDR1 LNHDA, CDR2 SQIVND (reference sequence). Trimming cost V 7 bases and J 0 bases; bases outside gene matches: 5. The CDR3 reads CASTTGGGSYNEQFF. CDR3 nucleotides: TGTGCCAGTACCACGGGGGGGGGCTCCTACAATGAGCAGTTCTTC.

This clone has only a few counts. This chain links TRBV19 with TRBJ1-1; the D gene is possibly TRBD1 (5 bases). V was shortened by 2 bases and J by 0 bases, with 7 bases between the two germline ends. CDR3 length: 14 residues. Germline V lookup: CDR1 LNHDA, CDR2 SQIVND (reference sequence). The CDR3: CASSIQGLNTEAFF. CDR3 nucleotide sequence: TGTGCCAGTAGTATACAGGGTCTGAACACTGAAGCTTTCTTT.

The chain couples TRBV19 to TRBJ2-2; D possibly corresponds to TRBD1 (5 bases). V lost 10 bases to trimming and J lost 3 bases, with 15 bases between them. The CDR3 runs 14 residues. Germline values: CDR1 LNHDA, CDR2 SQIVND (reference sequence). This CDR3 reads CATKRGTDTGELFF. DNA for the CDR3: TGTGCCACGAAAAGGGGTACGGACACCGGGGAGCTGTTTTTT.

V gene TRBV30 combines with J gene TRBJ2-3, with 8 bases that match TRBD2. This CDR3 has 11 residues. The germline V gene encodes CDR1 GTSNPN and CDR2 SVGIG (reference sequence). Trimming removed 4 bases from V and 11 bases from J; junction bases left unmatched: 5. CDR3 coding DNA: TGTGCCTGGAAGGTAGCGGGAAAGCAGTATTTT. Protein product: CAWKVAGKQYF.

The chain has TRBV7-9 and TRBJ2-1; the D gene is possibly TRBD2 (7 bases). The CDR3 has 15 residues. V was shortened by 3 bases and J by 4 bases, with 13 bases between the two germline ends. Germline CDR1 reads SEHNR; CDR2 reads FQNEAQ (reference sequence). CDR3 DNA sequence: TGTGCCAGCAGCTTCGGGGGGCCAGGGTACAATGAGCAGTTCTTC. Translation gives CASSFGGPGYNEQFF.

This chain connects TRBV6-5 to TRBJ1-2; D unresolved. The CDR3 extends over 13 amino acids. V shed 2 bases and J shed 7 bases, with 11 bases lying between them. The V gene's germline CDR1 is MNHEY and CDR2 SVGAGI. CDR3 bases: TGTGCCAGCAGTTACCTCCGGGTTGGTGGCTACACCTTC. This encodes CASSYLRVGGYTF.

V is TRBV25-1 and J is TRBJ2-7; TRBD1 aligns across 7 bases. Trimming cost V 4 bases and J 5 bases; bases outside gene matches: 11. The germline V gene encodes CDR1 MGHDK and CDR2 SYGVNS. This CDR3 is 15 amino acids long. CDR3 coding DNA: TGTGCCAGCAGTGCGCTCACGGGACAGTTGGACGAGCAGTACTTC. Protein: CASSALTGQLDEQYF.

This rearrangement joins TRBV19 to TRBJ2-5, with a weak D call TRBD2 (6 bases). The V end was cut by 6 bases, the J end by 5 bases, with 19 bases between. Germline loops: CDR1 LNHDA, CDR2 SQIVND (reference sequence). The CDR3 contains 15 residues. The CDR3 region has the DNA TGTGCCAGTAGCCTAACACTAGGGCGGGGTGAGACCCAGTACTTC. It encodes CASSLTLGRGETQYF.

The genes are TRBV10-1 and TRBJ2-5; D is unresolved. Germline V gene sequence: CDR1 WNHNN, CDR2 SYGVQD (reference sequence). The V end was cut by 2 bases, the J end by 1 base, with 8 bases between. The CDR3 covers 14 residues. CDR3 in DNA: TGCGCCAGCAGTGAGACCGCGGCCCAAGAGACCCAGTACTTC. It translates to CASSETAAQETQYF.

On this clone itself: A junction boundary mismatches the germline segment, possibly from a read error. CDR3: CAIRGAGERNQPQNF. In DNA form, the CDR3 reads TGTGCCATCAGAGGTGCTGGGGAGCGCAATCAGCCCCAGAATTTT. J is TRBJ1-5 and V is TRBV10-3; D is unclear. Germline loops: CDR1 ENHRY, CDR2 SYGVKD. This CDR3 is built from 15 residues.

This clone turned up a few times. The rearrangement joins TRBV18 to TRBJ2-2, with a tentative D call TRBD1 (6 bases). CDR1 KGHSH and CDR2 LQKENI come from the germline V gene. CDR3 length: 13 amino acids. V lost 3 bases to trimming and J lost 5 bases, with 7 bases between them. The CDR3 nucleotides are TGTGCCAGCTCACCCCAGGGGACCGGGGAGCTGTTTTTT. Its protein is CASSPQGTGELFF.

There are a few counts of this clone. This sequence joins TRBV6-6 and TRBJ2-7, with TRBD2 identical over 14 bases. Trimming took 10 bases from V and 3 from J; bases not matched to a gene: 8. Germline values: CDR1 MNHNY, CDR2 SVGAGI (reference sequence). The CDR3 is made up of 15 amino acids. The CDR3 DNA sequence: TGTGCCATCAGGACTAGCGGGAGGCAACTCTACGAGCAGTACTTC. Its translation is CAIRTSGRQLYEQYF.

J is TRBJ2-7 and V is TRBV7-2; 12 positions agree with TRBD2. CDR1 and CDR2 (germline): SGHTA, FQGNSA. V shed 5 bases, J shed 3 bases, and the junction held 8 bases outside the gene matches. The CDR3 length is 16 residues. The CDR3 reads CASSTVGLAGHYEQYF. The CDR3 DNA reads TGTGCCAGCAGCACAGTCGGACTAGCGGGACACTACGAGCAGTACTTC.

CDR3 sequence (DNA): TGTGCTAGTGGTTTGCTCCACAGGCAAGGGGGCTATGGCTACACCTTC. This sequence encodes CASGLLHRQGGYGYTF. The V call is TRBV12-5, the J call TRBJ1-2; D is perhaps TRBD1 (6 bases). CDR1 LGHNT and CDR2 FRNRAP come from the germline V gene. V was trimmed by 2 bases and J by 4 bases, leaving 17 bases between them. CDR3 length: 16 residues. The variable domain in full, completed from reference TRBV12-5 and TRBJ1-2, reads DARVTQTPRHKVTEMGQEVTMRCQPILGHNTVFWYRQTMMQGLELLAYFRNRAPLDDSGMPKDRFSAEMPDATLATLKIQPSEPRDSAVYFCASGLLHRQGGYGYTFGSGTRLTVV.

A few counts support this clone. The rearrangement uses TRBV28 and TRBJ2-3, with 13 bases that match TRBD2. Germline loops: CDR1 MDHEN, CDR2 SYDVKM. After removal of 6 bases from V and 8 bases from J, the junction contained 11 bases not matched to a gene. This CDR3 comprises 16 residues. The CDR3 DNA follows: TGTGCCAGCAGCTCCAGGACTAGCGGGAGAAAGGGTACGCAGTATTTT. The encoded protein is CASSSRTSGRKGTQYF.

The V call is TRBV25-1, the J call TRBJ1-4; possible D gene TRBD1, 6 bases. Trimming pared 4 bases from V and 3 bases from J, leaving 9 bases between. The germline gives CDR1 MGHDK, CDR2 SYGVNS. This CDR3 comprises 14 residues. The chain's CDR3 is CASSVTGSNEKLFF. CDR3 sequence (DNA): TGTGCCAGCAGTGTCACAGGGTCTAATGAAAAACTGTTTTTT.

The chain employs TRBV10-2 and TRBJ2-5, with 9 bases aligning to TRBD2. In germline, CDR1 is WSHSY, CDR2 SAAADI. The ends lost 6 bases at V and 2 bases at J; junction bases unmatched: 4. This CDR3 region has 14 residues. The CDR3 loop is CASSPAGGQETQYF. In DNA form, the CDR3 reads TGCGCCAGCAGCCCAGCGGGAGGTCAAGAGACCCAGTACTTC.

This clone has more than one count but fewer than ten. The rearrangement links TRBV27 to TRBJ1-2; 7 nucleotides match TRBD1. This CDR3 comprises 15 residues. Germline lookup yields CDR1 MNHEY and CDR2 SMNVEV (reference sequence). V shed 5 bases, J shed 2 bases, and the junction held 8 bases outside the gene matches. The CDR3 bases are TGTGCCAGCAGTCATGACAGGGAACTGAACTATGGCTACACCTTC. Translating it yields CASSHDRELNYGYTF.

This clone was seen only a few times. This chain's CDR3 is CASSLRGDAGELFF. The CDR3, as DNA: TGTGCCAGCAGCCTACGGGGGGACGCCGGGGAGCTGTTTTTT. V and J are TRBV27 and TRBJ2-2; 7 nucleotides match TRBD2. The V gene end was trimmed by 6 bases and the J gene end by 6 bases; junction bases not matched to a gene: 7. CDR1 MNHEY and CDR2 SMNVEV come from the germline V gene (reference sequence). The CDR3 runs 14 residues.

This rearrangement joins TRBV2 to TRBJ1-5; no firm D call. This CDR3 has 11 amino acids. Germline V lookup: CDR1 SNHLY, CDR2 FYNNEI. V lost 6 bases, J lost 11 bases, and 11 bases lay in between. DNA of the CDR3: TGTGCCAGCAGGCAAGCCGTGGCCCAGCATTTT. Protein sequence: CASRQAVAQHF. Filled out from reference TRBV2 and TRBJ1-5, the complete variable domain reads EPEVTQTPSHQVTQMGQEVILRCVPISNHLYFYWYRQILGQKVEFLVSFYNNEISEKSEIFDDQFSVERPDGSNFTLKIRSTKLEDSAMYFCASRQAVAQHFGDGTRLSIL.

There are a few counts of this clone. This sequence joins TRBV10-3 and TRBJ2-7; 9 bases line up with TRBD1. The CDR3 covers 17 residues. CDR1 is ENHRY, CDR2 SYGVKD, per germline. J was trimmed by 1 base and V by 3 bases; bases with no gene match: 10. CDR3 DNA sequence: TGTGCCATCAGTGATTGGGGACAGGGCCCCACTTCCTACGAGCAGTACTTC. Translated, it gives CAISDWGQGPTSYEQYF.

Concerning this clone: The CDR3 ends on some other residue instead of the conserved phenylalanine or tryptophan, so this is likely a read error. The chain carries TRBV29-1 and TRBJ1-1; D unclear. This CDR3 region has 11 residues. Germline assignment: CDR1 SQVTM and CDR2 ANQGSEA. The CDR3 loop is CSVRLKTEAFL. The DNA for the CDR3 is TGCAGCGTTAGATTGAAAACTGAAGCTTTCTTG.

This clone showed up just a few times. This sequence joins TRBV5-6 and TRBJ1-5; 10 nucleotides align to TRBD1. J lost 8 bases, V lost 1 base, and 9 bases had no gene match. From germline, CDR1 is SGHDT and CDR2 YYEEEE. This CDR3 is 16 amino acids long. The CDR3 DNA follows: TGTGCCAGCAGCTTGTCCGGGACAGGGGATTTTGAGCCCCAGCATTTT. Its protein is CASSLSGTGDFEPQHF. Combining the CDR3 with reference TRBV5-6 and TRBJ1-5 gives the whole variable domain DAGVTQSPTHLIKTRGQQVTLRCSPKSGHDTVSWYQQALGQGPQFIFQYYEEEERQRGNFPDRFSGHQFPNYSSELNVNALLLGDSALYLCASSLSGTGDFEPQHFGDGTRLSIL.

This clone has just a few counts. This sequence joins TRBV27 and TRBJ1-5; TRBD1 matches at 8 bases. CDR1 and CDR2 (germline): MNHEY, SMNVEV (reference sequence). The CDR3 is made up of 13 amino acids. V lost 7 bases to trimming and J lost 7 bases; unmatched junction nucleotides: 6. The CDR3: CASTGQGGQPQHF. CDR3 coding DNA: TGTGCCAGCACCGGACAGGGAGGACAGCCCCAGCATTTT.

The rearrangement links TRBV6-4 to TRBJ1-5; D unclear. CDR1 and CDR2 (germline): MRHNA, SNTAGT. Trimming removed 4 bases from V and 6 bases from J, with 13 bases in between. The CDR3 spans 14 residues. The CDR3 DNA reads TGTGCCAGCAGTGCCGAGGGTGTCGGTCAGCCCCAGCATTTT. This gives the protein CASSAEGVGQPQHF.